A single sample gave rise to the 23 T cell receptor beta chains below, sequenced in a study of PD-1 blockade in classical Hodgkin lymphoma. Time point defined: cycle 4 day 1 (C4D1), after less than 7 weeks of nivolumab. Each patient's relapse followed autologous stem cell transplantation, and brentuximab vedotin exposure varied. This table comes from immunoSEQ multiplex PCR, and its TCRdb copy is limited to in-frame clones, with some not included. The sample has roughly 56,000 clones, about 85% seen once. The source was peripheral blood mononuclear cells (PBMCs), collected before the fourth cycle of nivolumab. These TCRs come from a human donor with classical Hodgkin lymphoma.

The gene calls are TRBV19 and TRBJ2-3, with TRBD2 matching over 8 bases. Germline-derived CDR1 and CDR2 are LNHDA and SQIVND (reference sequence). This CDR3 is 15 amino acids long. V lost 5 bases, J lost 2 bases, and 6 bases stayed unmatched. The CDR3 reads CASSLGRDPTDTQYF. For the CDR3, the DNA is TGTGCCAGTAGTCTCGGGAGGGACCCCACAGATACGCAGTATTTT.

The CDR3 loop reads CASSVSDPGSYNEQFF. CDR3 sequence (DNA): TGTGCCAGCTCCGTATCCGATCCAGGGTCCTACAATGAGCAGTTCTTC. The chain uses TRBV11-3 and TRBJ2-1; tentative D call: TRBD1 (5 bases). The CDR3 has 16 residues. Trimming left V 8 bases short and J 1 base short, with 18 bases between. CDR1 SGHNT and CDR2 YENEEA come from the germline V gene.

As regards this clone: The same CDR3 arises from other DNA sequences in this sample as well. This rearrangement joins TRBV5-1 to TRBJ1-1; TRBD1 is a possible D gene (5 bases). Germline-derived CDR1 and CDR2 are SGHRS and YFSETQ. Trimming took 4 bases from V and 4 from J, leaving 14 bases between them. There are 14 residues in the CDR3. CDR3 nucleotide sequence: TGCGCCAGCAGCATTCAGGGATTGAGCACTGAAGCTTTCTTT. It translates to CASSIQGLSTEAFF.

This chain joins TRBV9 and TRBJ2-6, with 7 nucleotides matching TRBD1. Looked up from germline, CDR1 is SGDLS and CDR2 is YYNGEE. The CDR3 totals 17 residues. V trimming: 2 bases; J trimming: 0 bases; junction bases outside the gene matches: 5. The CDR3 bases are TGTGCCAGCAGCGTTTCCGGGACAGCCTCTGGGGCCAACGTCCTGACTTTC. Encoded protein: CASSVSGTASGANVLTF.

V gene TRBV6-5 combines with J gene TRBJ1-4; 9 nucleotides align to TRBD1. Germline loops: CDR1 MNHEY, CDR2 SVGAGI. The junction had 12 bases not matched to a gene; V was cut back by 8 bases and J by 8 bases. CDR3 length: 15 amino acids. CDR3 sequence (DNA): TGTGCCAGCGGACAAACAGGGGGCGGATCGGAAAAACTGTTTTTT. Amino acids: CASGQTGGGSEKLFF.

This chain uses TRBV7-8 with TRBJ2-2; D possibly corresponds to TRBD1 (5 bases). Germline V gene sequence: CDR1 SGHVS, CDR2 FQNEAQ. Trimming took 1 base from V and 4 from J, leaving 10 bases between them. This CDR3 is 15 amino acids long. This chain's CDR3 is CASSLVLQGTGELFF. Written as DNA, the CDR3 is TGTGCCAGCAGCTTAGTCCTGCAGGGCACCGGGGAGCTGTTTTTT. Drawing the rest from reference TRBV7-8 and TRBJ2-2, the complete variable domain is GAGVSQSPRYKVAKRGQDVALRCDPISGHVSLFWYQQALGQGPEFLTYFQNEAQLDKSGLPSDRFFAERPEGSVSTLKIQRTQQEDSAVYLCASSLVLQGTGELFFGEGSRLTVL.

The rearrangement links TRBV10-2 to TRBJ1-2; D is ambiguous. CDR1 is WSHSY and CDR2 is SAAADI in the germline V gene. This CDR3 contains 12 residues. The germline V and J ends were trimmed by 3 bases and 6 bases, with 8 bases remaining between them. In DNA, the CDR3 is TGCGCCAGCAGTGAAACGCGGAATGGCTACACCTTC. As protein: CASSETRNGYTF.

This CDR3 is CASSEAPIVNYGYTF. CDR3 nucleotide sequence: TGTGCCAGCAGTGAAGCACCCATAGTAAACTATGGCTACACCTTC. This chain links TRBV6-1 with TRBJ1-2; D is uncertain. The length of the CDR3 is 15 residues. Trimming left V 0 bases short and J 2 bases short, with 10 bases between. CDR1 is MNHNS, CDR2 SASEGT, per germline.

The chain's CDR3 is CASKIRQGGYGYTF. CDR3 in DNA: TGTGCCAGCAAAATCCGACAGGGCGGCTATGGCTACACCTTC. V is TRBV6-6 and J is TRBJ1-2, with 7 positions matching TRBD1. Germline trimming cut 7 bases from V and 4 bases from J; bases unmatched to any gene: 9. The CDR3 spans 14 residues. CDR1 MNHNY and CDR2 SVGAGI come from the germline V gene (reference sequence).

This chain uses TRBV19 with TRBJ1-3; D not certain. Germline V gene sequence: CDR1 LNHDA, CDR2 SQIVND (reference sequence). With 7 bases removed from V and 0 bases from J, the gap between germline ends came to 13 bases. The CDR3 sequence is 15 residues long. The CDR3 reads CASTVGGDSGNTIYF. The CDR3 coding sequence is TGTGCCAGTACGGTTGGCGGAGACTCTGGAAACACCATATATTTT. The whole variable domain, filled in from reference TRBV19 and TRBJ1-3, reads DGGITQSPKYLFRKEGQNVTLSCEQNLNHDAMYWYRQDPGQGLRLIYYSQIVNDFQKGDIAEGYSVSREKKESFPLTVTSAQKNPTAFYLCASTVGGDSGNTIYFGEGSWLTVV.

This chain connects TRBV28 to TRBJ1-4, with D possibly being TRBD1 (6 bases). The CDR3 is 15 amino acids. The V end lost 6 bases, the J end lost 0 bases, and 11 bases lay between the germline ends. CDR1 is MDHEN, CDR2 SYDVKM, per germline. Here the CDR3 reads CASRQGSATNEKLFF. Here the CDR3 DNA reads TGTGCCAGCAGGCAGGGGTCAGCAACTAATGAAAAACTGTTTTTT.

About this clone itself: Since the CDR3 does not end with the conserved phenylalanine or tryptophan, this likely comes from a read error. It is unclear where the CDR3 begins or ends on the DNA, so no DNA is shown, and the CDR3 is as TCRdb lists it. This chain connects TRBV7-9 to TRBJ1-1. The germline CDR1 and CDR2 sequences are SEHNR and FQNEAQ (reference sequence). The CDR3 spans 18 amino acids, including both terminal residues. This chain's CDR3 is CASSLAGGRAGTEAFFVP.

The chain links TRBV28 to TRBJ2-1, with D perhaps TRBD2 (6 bases). CDR1 and CDR2 from the germline V gene are MDHEN and SYDVKM. V lost 5 bases, J lost 6 bases, and 23 bases lay in between. The CDR3 sequence is 17 residues long. The CDR3 nucleotides read TGTGCCAGCAGTCCCGCGGGTACGGCGGGGCGGGTCAATGAGCAGTTCTTC. Translation: CASSPAGTAGRVNEQFF.

The rearrangement joins TRBV5-1 to TRBJ1-1; D might be TRBD1 (5 bases). CDR1 and CDR2 from the germline V gene are SGHRS and YFSETQ. V was shortened by 4 bases and J by 0 bases, with 10 bases between the two germline ends. The CDR3 has 14 residues. The CDR3 DNA sequence: TGCGCCAGCAGCCCTCAGGGTGTGAACACTGAAGCTTTCTTT. Its protein is CASSPQGVNTEAFF.

This sequence joins TRBV30 and TRBJ2-2; D not resolved. CDR3 length: 13 residues. The germline V gene encodes CDR1 GTSNPN and CDR2 SVGIG (reference sequence). Trimming removed 0 bases from V and 7 bases from J, with 9 bases in between. CDR3 in DNA: TGTGCCTGGAGTGTCCTAGGAGACGGGGAGCTGTTTTTT. Its translation: CAWSVLGDGELFF.

The V call is TRBV4-1, the J call TRBJ2-2; D unclear. This CDR3 spans 16 amino acids. CDR1 and CDR2 from the germline V gene are MGHRA and YSYEKL. V was clipped by 3 bases and J by 2 bases, with 13 bases between them. DNA of the CDR3: TGCGCCAGCAGCCATCCAATCGGCATTAACACCGGGGAGCTGTTTTTT. This gives the protein CASSHPIGINTGELFF.

The chain couples TRBV7-9 to TRBJ1-5; TRBD1 agrees at 7 bases. With 6 bases clipped from V and 6 bases from J, the junction kept 5 bases outside the gene matches. This CDR3 has 13 amino acids. Germline loops: CDR1 SEHNR, CDR2 FQNEAQ (reference sequence). CDR3 in amino acids: CASSRQGGQPQHF. For the CDR3, the DNA is TGTGCCAGCAGTCGACAGGGCGGTCAGCCCCAGCATTTT.

The V gene is TRBV5-1, the J gene TRBJ2-7; D possibly uses TRBD1 or TRBD2 (6 bases each). Trimming took off 2 bases at V and 3 bases at J, with 12 bases between the two ends. CDR1 is SGHRS, CDR2 YFSETQ, per germline. The length of the CDR3 is 14 residues. The CDR3 sequence: CASSFGGPGYEQYF. CDR3 bases: TGCGCCAGCAGCTTTGGGGGGCCGGGCTACGAGCAGTACTTC.

The chain is built from TRBV7-8 and TRBJ1-4; D may be TRBD1 (5 bases). Between the trimmed V and J ends, which lost 0 bases and 0 bases, there was a span of 14 bases. The germline V gene has CDR1 SGHVS and CDR2 FQNEAQ. This CDR3 comprises 18 residues. The CDR3 sequence: CASSLASTELATNEKLFF. DNA of the CDR3: TGTGCCAGCAGCTTAGCTTCGACAGAACTAGCAACTAATGAAAAACTGTTTTTT.

The V and J genes are TRBV4-1 and TRBJ1-4; possible D gene TRBD1, 5 bases. Germline V gene sequence: CDR1 MGHRA, CDR2 YSYEKL. The V gene lost 0 bases and the J gene lost 8 bases, with 13 bases spanning the gap. The CDR3 loop spans 15 amino acids. The CDR3 region has the DNA TGCGCCAGCAGCCAAGAGCCAGGGAAGGGGGAAAAACTGTTTTTT. It specifies CASSQEPGKGEKLFF.

The chain's CDR3 is CASSFVESSPLHF. The CDR3 DNA reads TGTGCCAGCAGCTTTGTCGAATCTTCACCCCTCCACTTT. The rearrangement uses TRBV7-8 and TRBJ1-6; D remains ambiguous. This CDR3 has 13 residues. The V and J ends lost 3 bases and 9 bases respectively, with 9 bases between them. In germline, CDR1 is SGHVS, CDR2 FQNEAQ.

The gene calls are TRBV19 and TRBJ2-7, with 9 bases that match TRBD1. Per germline, CDR1 LNHDA and CDR2 SQIVND (reference sequence). The CDR3 covers 15 residues. Trimming at V came to 6 bases and at J to 5 bases, leaving 11 bases not matched to a gene. CDR3 sequence reads: CASSGNMDRGNEQYF. In DNA form, the CDR3 reads TGTGCCAGTAGCGGAAATATGGACAGGGGCAACGAGCAGTACTTC.

This rearrangement joins TRBV27 to TRBJ1-2, with 8 bases matching TRBD1. Per the germline V gene, CDR1 is MNHEY and CDR2 is SMNVEV (reference sequence). This CDR3 region has 16 residues. The V segment lost 4 bases and the J segment 2 bases; nucleotides outside the gene matches: 9. This chain's CDR3 is CASSSLSGGLNYGYTF. The CDR3 bases are TGTGCCAGCAGTTCTCTCTCAGGGGGCTTGAACTATGGCTACACCTTC.